This TCR beta chain was observed in a study of blood T cell repertoires in COVID-19. For the study at large: The analysed material was cDNA or gDNA that came from T cells, B-cell-depleted T cells, or PBMCs.

Measured with immunoSEQ multiplex PCR; TCRdb has only the in-frame clones, and not every one. The sample shows about 100,000 clones, 65% to 90% of them seen only once. The CDR3 totals 14 residues. Germline-derived CDR1 and CDR2 are SEHNR and FQNEAQ (reference sequence). Trimming shortened V by 6 bases and J by 4 bases, and 15 bases separated the two germline ends. Material for sequencing was peripheral blood. The genes are TRBV7-9 and TRBJ1-1, with D possibly being TRBD1 (6 bases). The TCR originated in a man older than 75 with acute or convalescent COVID-19. CDR3 nucleotides: TGTGCCAGCAGACTAGGGCAGGGGATCACTGAAGCTTTCTTT. Translating gives CASRLGQGITEAFF.